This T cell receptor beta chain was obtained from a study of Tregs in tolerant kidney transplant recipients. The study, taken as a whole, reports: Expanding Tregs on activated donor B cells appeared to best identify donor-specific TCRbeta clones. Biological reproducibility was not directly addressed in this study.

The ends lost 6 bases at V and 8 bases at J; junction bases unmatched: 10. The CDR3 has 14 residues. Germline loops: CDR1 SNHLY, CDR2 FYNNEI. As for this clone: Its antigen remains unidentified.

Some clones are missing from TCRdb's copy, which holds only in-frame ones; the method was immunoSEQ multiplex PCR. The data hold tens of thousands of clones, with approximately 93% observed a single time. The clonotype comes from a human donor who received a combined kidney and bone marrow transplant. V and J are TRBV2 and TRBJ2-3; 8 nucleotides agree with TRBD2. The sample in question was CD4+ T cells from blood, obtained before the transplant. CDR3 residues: CASRVSGIIGTQYF. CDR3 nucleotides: TGTGCCAGCAGGGTTAGCGGGATAATTGGTACGCAGTATTTT.